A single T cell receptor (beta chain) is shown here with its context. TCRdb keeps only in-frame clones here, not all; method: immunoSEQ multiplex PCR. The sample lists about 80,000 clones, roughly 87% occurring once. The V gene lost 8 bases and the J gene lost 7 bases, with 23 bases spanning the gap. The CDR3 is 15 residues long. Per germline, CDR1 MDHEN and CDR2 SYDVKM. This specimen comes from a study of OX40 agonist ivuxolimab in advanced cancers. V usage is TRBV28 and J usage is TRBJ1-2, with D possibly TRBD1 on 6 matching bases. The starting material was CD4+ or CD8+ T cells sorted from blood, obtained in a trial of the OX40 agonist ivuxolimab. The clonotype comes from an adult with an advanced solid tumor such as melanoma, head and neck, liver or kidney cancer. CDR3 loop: CASATNWGRVRGYTF. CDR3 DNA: TGTGCCAGCGCTACCAACTGGGGGCGCGTCCGTGGCTACACCTTC.